Listed here are 15 T cell receptor beta chains from one sample, sequenced in a study of blood T cells in healthy people across ages (dated by TCRdb to between 2014 and 2017). Preparation of the library involved 5' RACE. The instrument was an Illumina HiSeq 2500. The second PCR ran for about 6 to 12 cycles and used a J-beta primer mix along with a sample-barcoded 5' primer. TCRdb's own reprocessing of the public reads used fastp at Q25 and MiXCR and kept productive beta chains. Under each unique CDR3 protein, matching rows form one entry showing the most common genes and DNA. The table for this sample lists over 450,000 distinct CDR3 sequences; around 24% of them were counted only once. Of the sample, 8.5% to 9.5% falls within the top ten clones. These sequences were also reported in another study, on T cells of mothers and their children.

Sequenced input: blood. Receptors were obtained from a boy between 10 and 17 years old in good health.

The rearrangement joins TRBV28 to TRBJ1-3; 7 bases agree with TRBD1. V gave up 6 bases and J gave up 4 bases; unmatched junction bases: 9. The CDR3 is 15 amino acids. Per the germline V gene, CDR1 is MDHEN and CDR2 is SYDVKM. This CDR3 is CASRQQTGTGNTIYF. The CDR3 DNA is TGTGCCAGCAGACAACAGACAGGGACGGGAAACACCATATATTTT.

This chain joins TRBV6-6 and TRBJ1-3, with D unresolved. The V gene's germline CDR1 is MNHNY and CDR2 SVGAGI (reference sequence). Trimming pared 1 base from V and 4 bases from J, leaving 14 bases between. This CDR3 spans 16 amino acids. The CDR3 nucleotides read TGTGCCAGCAGTTACTTTCCCGAATCAGAGGGAAACACCATATATTTT. The encoded protein is CASSYFPESEGNTIYF.

This clonotype was picked up a small number of times. This chain links TRBV28 with TRBJ2-7; no reliable D call. The CDR3 is 17 amino acids. Trimming took off 1 base at V and 0 bases at J, with 16 bases between the two ends. CDR1 is MDHEN, CDR2 SYDVKM, per germline. The CDR3 nucleotides read TGTGCCAGCAGTTTATACCTGAGCCGGAAGAACTCCTACGAGCAGTACTTC. It specifies CASSLYLSRKNSYEQYF.

This rearrangement joins TRBV18 to TRBJ1-1; D gene unclear. V lost 4 bases and J lost 3, with 6 bases in between. From germline, CDR1 is KGHSH and CDR2 LQKENI. The CDR3 consists of 12 residues. CDR3: CASSRKDTEAFF. The DNA for the CDR3 is TGTGCCAGCTCACGAAAGGACACTGAAGCTTTCTTT.

The V call is TRBV24-1, the J call TRBJ2-6; tentative D call: TRBD1 (6 bases). This CDR3 comprises 17 residues. Trimming stripped 0 bases from V and 2 bases from J, with 10 bases between. Germline V gene sequence: CDR1 KGHDR, CDR2 SFDVKD. The CDR3 sequence is CATSDLLRGPGANVLTF. The DNA for the CDR3 is TGTGCCACCAGTGATTTGCTCAGGGGCCCTGGGGCCAACGTCCTGACTTTC.

The chain links TRBV7-2 to TRBJ2-5; weak D call: TRBD2 (5 bases). CDR1 and CDR2 from the germline V gene are SGHTA and FQGNSA. The CDR3 extends over 15 amino acids. V lost 3 bases and J 5 bases, leaving 16 bases between the germline ends. The chain's CDR3 is CASSFIKASFETQYF. The CDR3 region has the DNA TGTGCCAGCAGCTTTATCAAGGCTAGCTTCGAGACCCAGTACTTC.

V usage is TRBV29-1 and J usage is TRBJ2-7; D ambiguous. The CDR3 sequence is 11 residues long. CDR1 is SQVTM, CDR2 ANQGSEA, per germline. Trimming removed 7 bases from V and 4 bases from J, with 11 bases in between. In DNA, the CDR3 is TGCAGCGACAGTCCCGGTTACGAGCAGTACTTC. This codes for CSDSPGYEQYF.

The gene calls are TRBV27 and TRBJ2-7, with D perhaps TRBD1 or TRBD2 (6 bases each). The CDR3 is 14 amino acids. V was shortened by 2 bases and J by 5 bases, with 13 bases between the two germline ends. Germline V gene data show CDR1 as MNHEY and CDR2 as SMNVEV (reference sequence). The CDR3, as DNA: TGTGCCAGCAGTTTAAAGTCAGGGGAGGACGAGCAGTACTTC. This gives the protein CASSLKSGEDEQYF.

This chain joins TRBV7-2 and TRBJ2-1, with 9 bases matching TRBD2. In germline, CDR1 is SGHTA, CDR2 FQGNSA. V shed 5 bases, J shed 4 bases, and the junction held 12 bases outside the gene matches. The CDR3 has 17 amino acids. This CDR3 reads CASSPVFSGGNYNEQFF. The CDR3 DNA reads as TGTGCCAGCAGCCCAGTCTTTAGCGGGGGAAATTACAATGAGCAGTTCTTC. The entire variable domain, with the rest obtained from reference TRBV7-2 and TRBJ2-1, is as follows: GAGVSQSPSNKVTEKGKDVELRCDPISGHTALYWYRQSLGQGLEFLIYFQGNSAPDKSGLPSDRFSAERTGGSVSTLTIQRTQQEDSAVYLCASSPVFSGGNYNEQFFGPGTRLTVL.

The CDR3 is CASSPMRASGGLGETQYF. CDR3 DNA: TGCGCCAGCAGCCCGATGCGGGCTAGCGGGGGATTGGGGGAGACCCAGTACTTC. This chain connects TRBV4-3 to TRBJ2-5; 10 nucleotides agree with TRBD2. V was clipped by 4 bases and J by 5 bases; unmatched bases: 16. Germline CDR1 is LGHNA and CDR2 is YSLEER. CDR3 length: 18 amino acids.

In this sample, this clonotype turned up a few times. The CDR3 nucleotides read TGTGCCAGCAGCGGCGGTCGGGAGCAGTACTTC. Its translation: CASSGGREQYF. This chain uses TRBV28 with TRBJ2-7; D gene ambiguous. The CDR3 is 11 residues long. Trimming took 6 bases from V and 7 from J, leaving 10 bases between them. The germline gives CDR1 MDHEN, CDR2 SYDVKM.

The table lists this clonotype with a few counts. The chain has TRBV12-3 or TRBV12-4 and TRBJ1-4; 7 bases are a match to TRBD1. This CDR3 region has 12 residues. Trimming removed 1 base from V and 15 bases from J; junction bases left unmatched: 5. The CDR3 region has the DNA TGTGCCAGCAGTTTAGAGGGGGCCCTAGTGTTTTTT. Amino acid sequence: CASSLEGALVFF.

This clonotype was detected only a few times. The DNA of the CDR3 is TGCAGTGCTAGAGTAAGGGGGGGCGGCGAAAAACTGTTTTTT. Translated: CSARVRGGGEKLFF. This sequence joins TRBV20-1 and TRBJ1-4; TRBD1 is a possible D gene (6 bases). The CDR3 length is 14 residues. CDR1 DFQATT and CDR2 SNEGSKA come from the germline V gene (reference sequence). V gave up 1 base and J gave up 8 bases, with 14 bases separating them.

The sample holds a few counts of this clonotype. CDR3 protein: CASSGTGWNTEAFF. CDR3 DNA: TGTGCCAGCAGTGGGACAGGTTGGAACACTGAAGCTTTCTTT. J is TRBJ1-1 and V is TRBV25-1; 7 bases agree with TRBD1. Germline V gene data show CDR1 as MGHDK and CDR2 as SYGVNS. V lost 4 bases to trimming and J lost 1 base; unmatched junction nucleotides: 3. The CDR3 spans 14 residues.

This clonotype was found a few times. J is TRBJ2-1 and V is TRBV9; D uncertain. Per germline, CDR1 SGDLS and CDR2 YYNGEE. There are 13 residues in the CDR3. Trimming removed 0 bases from V and 9 bases from J, with 10 bases in between. The CDR3 sequence is CASSVDGVFEQFF. As DNA, the CDR3 is TGTGCCAGCAGCGTAGATGGGGTTTTTGAGCAGTTCTTC.